This TCR beta chain came from a study of cytomegalovirus exposure and HLA in healthy donors. General study results and limits: In a later analysis, DRB1 alleles had the most associated TCRs; HLA-C alleles the fewest. For presence/absence analyses, sequencing depth was assumed to be roughly uniform across donors.

13 Jbeta primers and 60 Vbeta primers were used for the PCR. Clones were sequenced by immunoSEQ multiplex PCR, and TCRdb holds only the in-frame ones, with some missing. This table holds 150,000 to 200,000 clones, approximately 82% found once. This clone was detected once. As yet, its antigen is unknown. Each of the donors was a healthy bone marrow donor. The receptor's source is a girl aged 2 to 9 in good health and CMV-seropositive. Sequencing was performed on PBMCs.

DNA for the CDR3: TGTGCCAGCAGCCAACATACGACTAGCGGGGTGGATGAGCAGTTCTTC. It is translated as CASSQHTTSGVDEQFF. The chain links TRBV4-2 to TRBJ2-1, with TRBD2 identical over 11 bases. The CDR3 has 16 amino acids. CDR1 LGHNA and CDR2 YNFKEQ come from the germline V gene. Trimming removed 2 bases from V and 8 bases from J; junction bases left unmatched: 8.